The rows below give T cell receptor beta chains drawn from one sample of a study of OX40 agonist ivuxolimab in advanced cancers. Sequencing used immunoSEQ multiplex PCR; TCRdb keeps in-frame clones, though not all of them. Of 80,000 to 90,000 clones in the sample, 84% were seen once. Sequenced material: CD4+ or CD8+ T cells sorted from blood, taken in a trial of the OX40 agonist ivuxolimab. These receptors all come from an adult with an advanced solid tumor such as melanoma, head and neck, liver or kidney cancer. The CDR3 runs from the conserved cysteine through the conserved F or W. A D gene is named only where the DNA matches it firmly. Size is omitted from some rows. Given values are once, few, many or a class for expanded clones.

d_gene,j_gene,v_gene,abundance,CDR3nt,CDR3aa
-,TRBJ1-3,TRBV7-2,few,TGTGCCAGCAGCTTAGAGTACGCTGGAAACACCATATATTTT,CASSLEYAGNTIYF
-,TRBJ1-2,TRBV4-2,-,TGTGCCAGCAGCTCCAGAGATCGGGGAATCTATGGCTACACCTTC,CASSSRDRGIYGYTF
TRBD2,TRBJ2-5,TRBV11-3,-,TGTGCCAGCAGCTCACGGACTAGCGGGGGAGGGGAGACCCAGTACTTC,CASSSRTSGGGETQYF
-,TRBJ2-2,TRBV29-1,-,TGCAGCGTTGTAAGGGGAGGCACCGGGGAGCTGTTTTTT,CSVVRGGTGELFF
-,TRBJ1-4,TRBV28,-,TGTGCCAGCGGCCCAGAGGAAAAACTGTTTTTT,CASGPEEKLFF
-,TRBJ2-3,TRBV19,-,TGTGCCAGTAGTATAGTAGGGTCGGATACGCAGTATTTT,CASSIVGSDTQYF
-,TRBJ2-5,TRBV4-2,-,TGTGCCAGCAGCCCGGGACCCGAAGAGACCCAGTACTTC,CASSPGPEETQYF
-,TRBJ2-3,TRBV27,-,TGTGCCAGCAGCCCGGCGACGTCCACCAAGGATACGCAGTATTTT,CASSPATSTKDTQYF
TRBD1,TRBJ2-7,TRBV15,-,TGTGCCACCAGCAGGGCCGGGACAGTGTCCGAGCAGTACTTC,CATSRAGTVSEQYF
TRBD2,TRBJ2-5,TRBV2,-,TGTGCCAGCAGTGACACGGGGGGGTTGGAGACCCAGTACTTC,CASSDTGGLETQYF
-,TRBJ1-6,TRBV6-5,-,TGTGCCAGCAGTTTCCTCTTCTCAGGGTCGAATTCACCCCTCCACTTT,CASSFLFSGSNSPLHF
TRBD1,TRBJ1-2,TRBV5-6,once,TGTGCCAGCAGCCGTGGAGGGGGCGAATACGTGGGCTACACCTTC,CASSRGGGEYVGYTF
-,TRBJ1-1,TRBV5-1,-,TGCGCCAGCAGCCCGGCAGATCTGAACACTGAAGCTTTCTTT,CASSPADLNTEAFF
-,TRBJ1-2,TRBV5-1,-,TGCGCCAGCAGCTTCTCCCAGGGAGGACCCTTGGAAGGCTACACCTTC,CASSFSQGGPLEGYTF
TRBD1,TRBJ1-1,TRBV10-3,-,TGTGCCATCAGTGATGGGCAGGGGGCAGCTTTCTTT,CAISDGQGAAFF
TRBD1,TRBJ1-2,TRBV10-1,-,TGCGCCAGCAGTGAGACGGGACAGGATGGCTACACCTTC,CASSETGQDGYTF
TRBD1,TRBJ1-2,TRBV20-1,-,TGCAGGGCCGGGACAGGGAATGGCTACACCTTC,CRAGTGNGYTF
-,TRBJ1-6,TRBV15,-,TGTGCCACCAGCAGAGGGGAAGGAAGGGAGATTCACTTT,CATSRGEGREIHF
-,TRBJ2-5,TRBV2,-,TGTGCCAGCAGGGGAAAACAAGAGACCCAGTACTTC,CASRGKQETQYF
-,TRBJ1-4,TRBV7-2,few,TGTGCCAGCAGCTTAAGCCCTAATGAAAAACTGTTTTTT,CASSLSPNEKLFF
-,TRBJ2-2,TRBV10-3,-,TGTGCCATCAGCCCGGACAGGAACACCGGGGAGCTGTTTTTT,CAISPDRNTGELFF
-,TRBJ1-1,TRBV14,-,TGTGCCAGCAGCCAAAACCGCCTCGCGAACACTGAAGCTTTCTTT,CASSQNRLANTEAFF
-,TRBJ2-3,TRBV11-2,-,TGTGCCAGCAGCCCGACCCCTCCAGATACGCAGTATTTT,CASSPTPPDTQYF
-,TRBJ2-1,TRBV19,-,TGTGCCAGCGGAGGGGGGAACCTATACAATGAGCAGTTCTTC,CASGGGNLYNEQFF
TRBD1,TRBJ1-3,TRBV10-3,-,TGTGCCATCAGTACCCGACAGGGGGCTAGCGGAAACACCATATATTTT,CAISTRQGASGNTIYF
-,TRBJ2-3,TRBV27,-,TGTGCCAGCAGTCTCAAGGGGCCAGGGGAAGCAGATACGCAGTATTTT,CASSLKGPGEADTQYF
TRBD1,TRBJ1-1,TRBV2,-,TGTGCCAGCAGGGAAGGACAGGGTGAGAACACTGAAGCTTTCTTT,CASREGQGENTEAFF
-,TRBJ1-6,TRBV6-1,-,TGTGCCAGCACCGCAGGGCGGGTCCAACCCCTCCACTTT,CASTAGRVQPLHF
-,TRBJ1-4,TRBV7-2,-,TGTGCCAGCAGCCCGCCCACGGGAGTAGAGGAAAAACTGTTTTTT,CASSPPTGVEEKLFF
-,TRBJ1-4,TRBV28,-,TGTGCCAGCAGTTTAAGGCAGGCCTGGTGGAAACTGTTTTTT,CASSLRQAWWKLFF
-,TRBJ2-7,TRBV11-2,-,TGTGCCAGCAGTTCAGACCCGGGACGCCCGCAGTACTTC,CASSSDPGRPQYF
-,TRBJ2-5,TRBV28,-,TGTGCCAGCAGTCAGGGTCAAGAGACCCAGTACTTC,CASSQGQETQYF
-,TRBJ1-1,TRBV5-4,-,TGTGCCAGCAGCGTGGACGCCCGTGAAGCTTTCTTT,CASSVDAREAFF
-,TRBJ1-2,TRBV6-4,-,TGTGCCAGCAGTCCCTGGACGGGCTATGGCTACACCTTC,CASSPWTGYGYTF
TRBD1,TRBJ1-5,TRBV11-2,few,TGTGCCAGCAGCTTAGAAACAGGGGGGACCCAGCCCCAGCATTTT,CASSLETGGTQPQHF
-,TRBJ1-2,TRBV4-3,-,TGCGCCAGCAGCCAAGACCTCTTGAGACGCTGGGCGAAAAATGGCTACACCTTC,CASSQDLLRRWAKNGYTF
-,TRBJ1-2,TRBV15,-,TGTGCCACCAGCAGAGATGTGGGGCTCGACTATGGCTACACCTTC,CATSRDVGLDYGYTF
TRBD2,TRBJ2-7,TRBV13,few,TGTGCCAGCAGTCTCTCCCGGGACTACTCCTACGAGCAGTACTTC,CASSLSRDYSYEQYF
-,TRBJ2-5,TRBV5-1,-,TGCGCCAGCAGCTTAGGTACGGAAGAGACCCAGTACTTC,CASSLGTEETQYF
TRBD2,TRBJ2-5,TRBV5-1,-,TGCGCCAGCAGCTTGACTCCGGGACTAGCATCAGAGACCCAGTACTTC,CASSLTPGLASETQYF
-,TRBJ2-2,TRBV6-5,once,TGTGCCAGCAGTTACTCCCCAGGGAACACCGGGGAGCTGTTTTTT,CASSYSPGNTGELFF
TRBD1,TRBJ1-5,TRBV19,once,TGTGCCACTGCCGGGACAGGCAATCAGCCCCAGCATTTT,CATAGTGNQPQHF
TRBD2,TRBJ2-5,TRBV5-1,-,TGCGCCAGCAGCTCTAGCGGGGGGCCGGTGGAGACCCAGTACTTC,CASSSSGGPVETQYF
-,TRBJ1-2,TRBV30,-,TGTGCCTGGAGTGCTGGAGCGGGCTACACCTTC,CAWSAGAGYTF
-,TRBJ2-5,TRBV5-4,-,TGTGCCAGCAGCTTGGAGGTCGGTTCGGCAGTCGAGACCCAGTACTTC,CASSLEVGSAVETQYF
-,TRBJ1-1,TRBV9,-,TGTGCCAGCAGCTCCCCAGGGACTGAAGCTTTCTTT,CASSSPGTEAFF
-,TRBJ2-7,TRBV4-2,-,TGTGCCAGCAGCCAAGGAGGGGGGCTCTACGAGCAGTACTTC,CASSQGGGLYEQYF
TRBD2,TRBJ2-5,TRBV4-1,-,TGCGCCAGCAGCCAAGTATTGAGACTAGCGGGGGGCGGCCCAGTGACCCAGTACTTC,CASSQVLRLAGGGPVTQYF
-,TRBJ1-6,TRBV7-3,-,TGTGCCAGCAGCTTACGTTCAGGAGATAATTCACCCCTCCACTTT,CASSLRSGDNSPLHF
-,TRBJ1-6,TRBV4-1,once,TGCGCCAGCAGCCCAGCGAGGGGCGCGGGATATAATTCACCCCTCCACTTT,CASSPARGAGYNSPLHF
-,TRBJ2-4,TRBV19,-,TGTGCCAGTAACCTGGAGGGTCGGGGCATTCAGTACTTC,CASNLEGRGIQYF
-,TRBJ1-5,TRBV7-2,once,TGTGCCAGCAGCTTCGGCCAGGATCAGCCCCAGCATTTT,CASSFGQDQPQHF
TRBD1,TRBJ2-7,TRBV6-5,-,TGTGCCAGCAGAGGGGGACAGGGGGTATCCTACGAGCAGTACTTC,CASRGGQGVSYEQYF